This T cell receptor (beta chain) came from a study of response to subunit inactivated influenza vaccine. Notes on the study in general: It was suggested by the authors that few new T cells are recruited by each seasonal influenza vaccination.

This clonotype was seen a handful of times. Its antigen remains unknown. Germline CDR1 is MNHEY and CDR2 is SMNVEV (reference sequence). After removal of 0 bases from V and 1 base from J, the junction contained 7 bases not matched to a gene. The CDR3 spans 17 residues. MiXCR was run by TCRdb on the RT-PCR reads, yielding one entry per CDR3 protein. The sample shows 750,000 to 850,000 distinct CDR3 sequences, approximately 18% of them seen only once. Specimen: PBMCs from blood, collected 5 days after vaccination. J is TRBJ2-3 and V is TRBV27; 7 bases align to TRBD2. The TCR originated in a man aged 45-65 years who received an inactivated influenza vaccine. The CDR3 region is CASSLSAGADGTDTQYF. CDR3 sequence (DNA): TGTGCCAGCAGTTTATCGGCGGGAGCCGACGGCACAGATACGCAGTATTTT.